These T cell receptor beta chains were read from a single sample in a study of CXCR3-negative and CXCR3-positive naive CD8 T cells. TCRdb re-called the 5' RACE reads and catalogs CDR3 proteins one per entry, DNA excluded. This repertoire includes thousands of distinct CDR3 sequences. Sample: naive CXCR3- CD8+ T cells from blood. The receptors were gathered from a human donor in good health. Some clones in this sample may be carry-over from other donors' samples. Each CDR3 is given with its conserved first and last residue. Clone size is not always given. Where it is, it says once, few, many or a class for expanded clones.

>TRBJ2-1|TRBV20-1|17|-
CSAGTPGLPSLGNEQFF
>TRBJ1-1|TRBV25-1|13|medium-sized
CASSDAPDRGAFF
>TRBJ2-3|TRBV14|15|-
CASSRLAFGTDTQYF
>TRBJ2-7|TRBV10-3|14|-
CAISDPSGRREQYF
>TRBJ2-2|TRBV4-3|16|medium-sized
CASSQGDSSYTGELFF
>TRBJ1-5|TRBV28|12|-
CASSGENQPQHF
>TRBJ1-1|TRBV11-2|15|-
CASGTEAISGTEAFF
>TRBJ1-1|TRBV19|13|medium-sized
CATRQGANTEAFF
>TRBJ1-1|TRBV12-5|14|-
CASGPGTENTEAFF
>TRBJ1-2|TRBV29-1|11|-
CSVEYRVGYTF
>TRBJ2-1|TRBV11-3|18|-
CASSLGLARGSSYNEQFF
>TRBJ1-1|TRBV6-5|13|-
CASSYRGYTEAFF
>TRBJ1-2|TRBV29-1|12|medium-sized
CSVPTGFYGYTF
>TRBJ2-4|TRBV29-1|13|medium-sized
CSVEHPPGNIQYF